This T cell receptor beta chain was recovered during a study of blood T cell repertoires in COVID-19. The ends were cut back, 2 bases at V and 4 bases at J, with 9 bases in the middle. The CDR3 is made up of 14 amino acids. Germline V gene sequence: CDR1 GTSNPN, CDR2 SVGIG (reference sequence). Measured with immunoSEQ multiplex PCR; TCRdb has only the in-frame clones, and not every one. Altogether about 130,000 clones are present, approximately 83% being singletons, with the ten largest covering approximately 16%. Input material: peripheral blood. This clonotype originated in a woman aged 45-65 years who had recovered from COVID-19. V gene TRBV30 combines with J gene TRBJ1-6; D ambiguous. CDR3 DNA sequence: TGTGCCTGGAGTCTGGCAAATTATAATTCACCCCTCCACTTT. The encoded protein is CAWSLANYNSPLHF.